This T cell receptor (gamma chain) stems from a study of gamma delta lymphoproliferative disorders and STAT genes. Genomic DNA from isolated PBMCs served as the sequencing template. With V trimmed by 0 bases and J by 0 bases, 5 bases remained unmatched. CDR3 length equals 15 residues. The germline V gene encodes CDR1 EGSNGY and CDR2 YDSYNSKV. TCRdb reran clone calling via CATT on the multiplex PCR reads. Here the sample spans approximately 2,000 gamma-chain clones, 7% being singletons. Within the sample, this clone is medium-sized. What was sequenced was blood. The TCR sequence derives from a human donor with gamma-delta T-cell large granular lymphocyte leukemia. V gene TRGV2 combines with J gene TRGJ1 or TRGJ2. Since TCRdb gives no J gene, matching the DNA to germline was used here to assign it. The CDR3 DNA reads TGTGCCACCTGGGACGGGCCACGGAATTATTATAAGAAACTCTTT. Amino acids: CATWDGPRNYYKKLF.